Shown below are 23 T cell receptor beta chains from a single sample sequenced in a study of cytomegalovirus exposure and HLA in healthy donors (TCRdb year 2017). The library relied on the immunoSEQ multiplex PCR assay. For the multiplex PCR, a mixture combining 60 forward primers for TCR Vbeta segments and 13 reverse primers for TCR Jbeta segments was used. The source is immuneACCESS, and TCRdb retained only in-frame sequences with V and J called. Part of the clones is not carried over; for the studies checked, unresolved V genes explain less than half of this, and the remainder is unexplained. The sample includes around 100,000 clones, with about four fifths observed a single time. Roughly 4.3% of the sample is in the top ten clones. Sequenced sample: PBMCs. Receptor source: a woman in her thirties or forties in good health and CMV-seropositive.

The chain uses TRBV28 and TRBJ1-4; D uncertain. Trimming removed 2 bases from V and 5 bases from J, with 9 bases in between. The CDR3 is 14 amino acids. Germline V gene data show CDR1 as MDHEN and CDR2 as SYDVKM. The CDR3 protein is CASSLLGGNEKLFF. CDR3 DNA sequence: TGTGCCAGCAGTTTACTGGGAGGAAATGAAAAACTGTTTTTT.

The CDR3 is CASRRTGTYEQYF. The CDR3 nucleotides read TGTGCCAGCAGGCGGACAGGGACCTACGAGCAGTACTTC. The rearrangement uses TRBV7-3 and TRBJ2-7, with TRBD1 matching over 8 bases. With 6 bases clipped from V and 2 bases from J, the junction kept 3 bases outside the gene matches. The CDR3 length is 13 residues. The germline CDR1 and CDR2 sequences are SGHTA and FQGTGA.

The rearrangement links TRBV28 to TRBJ2-7; D possibly corresponds to TRBD1 (5 bases). Germline CDR1 is MDHEN and CDR2 is SYDVKM. Trimming shortened V by 5 bases and J by 2 bases, and 10 bases separated the two germline ends. The CDR3 consists of 13 residues. The CDR3 bases are TGTGCCAGCAGTGTCAGGGCTACCTACGAGCAGTACTTC. Translated, it gives CASSVRATYEQYF.

In this sample, this clone turned up once. The chain joins TRBV19 to TRBJ2-1; 9 nucleotides agree with TRBD1. Germline assignment: CDR1 LNHDA and CDR2 SQIVND (reference sequence). This CDR3 contains 17 residues. Losses at the gene ends were 0 bases for V and 5 bases for J; bases not matched to a gene: 8. DNA for the CDR3: TGTGCCAGTAGTATAGATGTGCGACAGGGGGTAAACAATGAGCAGTTCTTC. This gives the protein CASSIDVRQGVNNEQFF.

This chain links TRBV28 with TRBJ1-5, with 11 bases that match TRBD1. The J segment lost 7 bases and the V segment lost 4 bases, leaving 9 bases of the junction unmatched. The CDR3 runs 16 residues. The germline CDR1 and CDR2 sequences are MDHEN and SYDVKM. The CDR3 spells CASSSSGTGGRQPQHF. CDR3 nucleotides: TGTGCCAGCAGTTCATCCGGGACAGGGGGGAGGCAGCCCCAGCATTTT. The variable domain in full, completed from reference TRBV28 and TRBJ1-5, reads DVKVTQSSRYLVKRTGEKVFLECVQDMDHENMFWYRQDPGLGLRLIYFSYDVKMKEKGDIPEGYSVSREKKERFSLILESASTNQTSMYLCASSSSGTGGRQPQHFGDGTRLSIL.

A single count supports this clone. CDR3 region: CASSPMGGTRVNEKLFF. CDR3 in DNA: TGTGCCAGCAGTCCCATGGGAGGGACGAGGGTGAACGAAAAACTGTTTTTT. The chain employs TRBV11-2 and TRBJ1-4; possibly TRBD1 for D (5 bases). The V gene lost 6 bases and the J gene lost 8 bases, with 25 bases spanning the gap. CDR1 is SGHAT, CDR2 FQNNGV, per germline. This CDR3 spans 17 amino acids.

The J gene is TRBJ2-1, the V gene TRBV2; the D gene is possibly TRBD2 (7 bases). Germline V gene data show CDR1 as SNHLY and CDR2 as FYNNEI. Trimming stripped 4 bases from V and 6 bases from J, with 19 bases between. This CDR3 is built from 16 residues. CDR3 in amino acids: CASSARGASGSNEQFF. The CDR3 DNA reads as TGTGCCAGCAGTGCCCGGGGGGCTAGCGGAAGCAATGAGCAGTTCTTC.

The chain links TRBV11-2 to TRBJ1-1, with 7 bases identical to TRBD1. This CDR3 contains 14 residues. V shed 1 base and J 13 bases; nucleotides not matched to a gene: 12. Germline V gene data show CDR1 as SGHAT and CDR2 as FQNNGV. The CDR3 loop is CASSLVGDSLSFFF. The DNA for the CDR3 is TGTGCCAGCAGCTTAGTAGGGGACAGTCTGAGTTTTTTCTTT. Supplemented by reference TRBV11-2 and TRBJ1-1, the full variable domain reads EAGVAQSPRYKIIEKRQSVAFWCNPISGHATLYWYQQILGQGPKLLIQFQNNGVVDDSQLPKDRFSAERLKGVDSTLKIQPAKLEDSAVYLCASSLVGDSLSFFFGQGTRLTVV.

This sequence joins TRBV7-9 and TRBJ2-7; 8 nucleotides match TRBD2. The CDR3 covers 17 residues. V shed 5 bases, J shed 1 base, and the junction held 13 bases outside the gene matches. CDR1 is SEHNR and CDR2 is FQNEAQ in the germline V gene (reference sequence). CDR3 residues: CASSGETGTSPSYEQYF. CDR3 DNA sequence: TGTGCCAGCAGCGGGGAAACCGGGACTAGTCCTTCCTACGAGCAGTACTTC.

This rearrangement joins TRBV10-2 to TRBJ1-2, with D unclear. CDR3 size: 13 residues. The germline V gene has CDR1 WSHSY and CDR2 SAAADI. The ends were cut back, 3 bases at V and 4 bases at J, with 9 bases in the middle. CDR3 bases: TGCGCCAGCAGTGATCCGGAGGGCTATGGCTACACCTTC. It codes for CASSDPEGYGYTF.

This chain uses TRBV7-9 with TRBJ2-4, with TRBD1 identical over 9 bases. The V gene end was trimmed by 4 bases and the J gene end by 8 bases; junction bases not matched to a gene: 0. Germline CDR1 and CDR2: SEHNR and FQNEAQ (reference sequence). The CDR3 is 12 amino acids. The CDR3 here is CASSWDRDIQYF. For the CDR3, the DNA is TGTGCCAGCAGCTGGGACAGGGACATTCAGTACTTC.

With regard to this clone: Other DNA sequences in this sample translate to the same CDR3. This sequence joins TRBV5-1 and TRBJ1-4, with 8 bases aligning to TRBD1. Trimming at V came to 4 bases and at J to 8 bases, leaving 7 bases not matched to a gene. Germline V gene sequence: CDR1 SGHRS, CDR2 YFSETQ. The CDR3 totals 14 residues. The CDR3 spells CASSPGQGGEKLFF. As DNA, the CDR3 is TGCGCCAGCAGCCCTGGACAGGGAGGCGAAAAACTGTTTTTT.

CDR3 protein: CASSLRRGETQYF. The CDR3 bases are TGTGCCAGCAGCTTGAGAAGAGGAGAGACCCAGTACTTC. This chain connects TRBV7-8 to TRBJ2-5; D ambiguous. Trimming took 3 bases from V and 4 from J, leaving 9 bases between them. This CDR3 has 13 amino acids. In germline, CDR1 is SGHVS, CDR2 FQNEAQ.

CDR3 sequence reads: CASSSTDRTYGYTF. CDR3 DNA sequence: TGTGCCAGCAGCTCAACGGACAGGACCTATGGCTACACCTTC. This chain connects TRBV5-5 to TRBJ1-2, with TRBD1 identical over 7 bases. The length of the CDR3 is 14 residues. V lost 3 bases and J lost 4; bases outside the gene matches: 6. Germline V lookup: CDR1 SGHKS, CDR2 YYEKEE (reference sequence).

The CDR3 loop reads CASSLWSQETQYF. DNA of the CDR3: TGCGCCAGCAGCCTTTGGAGCCAAGAGACCCAGTACTTC. The chain couples TRBV5-1 to TRBJ2-5; D unclear. This CDR3 comprises 13 residues. Trimming stripped 4 bases from V and 1 base from J, with 8 bases between. Germline CDR1 reads SGHRS; CDR2 reads YFSETQ.

A word on this clone: The junction differs from germline at one of its ends, possibly a read error. The chain couples TRBV7-9 to TRBJ1-1; 8 positions agree with TRBD1. From germline, CDR1 is SEHNR and CDR2 FQNEAQ (reference sequence). This CDR3 spans 14 amino acids. CDR3 bases: TGTTCCAGCAGCTTTACCGACAGGGGAACGGAAGCTTTCTTT. This encodes CSSSFTDRGTEAFF.

The chain employs TRBV19 and TRBJ1-2; tentative D call: TRBD1 (6 bases). Germline loops: CDR1 LNHDA, CDR2 SQIVND (reference sequence). This CDR3 is built from 14 residues. The V end lost 3 bases, the J end lost 4 bases, and 12 bases lay between the germline ends. In DNA form, the CDR3 reads TGTGCCAGTAGTATTATCACAGGGACCTATGGCTACACCTTC. This codes for CASSIITGTYGYTF.

V gene TRBV6-4 combines with J gene TRBJ2-1; a weak D match, TRBD1 (6 bases). Germline V gene data show CDR1 as MRHNA and CDR2 as SNTAGT. V was pared by 4 bases and J by 0 bases, with 10 bases between. The CDR3 contains 15 residues. Here the CDR3 reads CASSGEGGSYNEQFF. The CDR3 DNA is TGTGCCAGCAGTGGGGAAGGGGGCTCCTACAATGAGCAGTTCTTC.

The genes are TRBV4-1 and TRBJ2-7; tentative D call: TRBD2 (5 bases). CDR1 is MGHRA, CDR2 YSYEKL, per germline. CDR3 length equals 13 residues. The V and J ends lost 4 bases and 6 bases respectively, with 13 bases between them. Here the CDR3 reads CASSLQSGGEQYF. In nucleotides, the CDR3 is TGCGCCAGCAGCCTCCAATCCGGAGGCGAGCAGTACTTC.

This clone has a handful of counts. The rearrangement joins TRBV4-2 to TRBJ2-7; 9 bases line up with TRBD1. The germline CDR1 and CDR2 sequences are LGHNA and YNFKEQ. With 0 bases clipped from V and 6 bases from J, the junction kept 12 bases outside the gene matches. CDR3 length: 17 amino acids. CDR3 DNA sequence: TGTGCCAGCAGCCAAGATGTGGTTGGGGACAGGGCTCTCGAGCAGTACTTC. It is translated as CASSQDVVGDRALEQYF.

The chain joins TRBV5-6 to TRBJ1-2, with D maybe TRBD1 (6 bases). Germline-derived CDR1 and CDR2 are SGHDT and YYEEEE. With 3 bases removed from V and 0 bases from J, the gap between germline ends came to 12 bases. The CDR3 length is 15 residues. The chain's CDR3 is CASSYETGTNYGYTF. The CDR3 bases are TGTGCCAGCAGCTACGAGACAGGAACTAACTATGGCTACACCTTC. Drawing the rest from reference TRBV5-6 and TRBJ1-2, the complete variable domain is DAGVTQSPTHLIKTRGQQVTLRCSPKSGHDTVSWYQQALGQGPQFIFQYYEEEERQRGNFPDRFSGHQFPNYSSELNVNALLLGDSALYLCASSYETGTNYGYTFGSGTRLTVV.

The chain carries TRBV27 and TRBJ2-7; D gene unclear. Trimming took 6 bases from V and 7 from J, leaving 16 bases between them. Germline CDR1 and CDR2: MNHEY and SMNVEV (reference sequence). The CDR3 consists of 13 residues. In DNA form, the CDR3 reads TGTGCCAGCAGACCTATACATCTCAGGGAGCAGTACTTC. Its protein product is CASRPIHLREQYF.

This clone was counted once. V usage is TRBV2 and J usage is TRBJ2-7, with D tentatively TRBD2 (6 bases). This CDR3 is built from 14 residues. Trimming took 2 bases from V and 7 from J, leaving 15 bases between them. CDR1 SNHLY and CDR2 FYNNEI come from the germline V gene. CDR3 loop: CASSELGGPGEQYF. The CDR3 DNA reads TGTGCCAGCAGTGAATTAGGAGGGCCCGGGGAGCAGTACTTC.